Shown below are 21 T cell receptor beta chains from a single sample sequenced in a study of blood T cell repertoires in COVID-19. Generated by immunoSEQ multiplex PCR, the TCRdb table keeps only in-frame clones and is missing some. The sample has about 370,000 clones; approximately 88% are singletons. Input material: peripheral blood. The receptors derive from a woman aged 25 to 39 with COVID-19, enrolled during active disease.

The CDR3 region has the DNA TGTGCCAGCAGTTACAGGACAGGGGGCTCCGGGGAGCTGTTTTTT. This codes for CASSYRTGGSGELFF. The rearrangement joins TRBV6-5 to TRBJ2-2, with 11 bases aligning to TRBD1. The V gene end was trimmed by 2 bases and the J gene end by 6 bases; junction bases not matched to a gene: 2. There are 15 residues in the CDR3. Germline assignment: CDR1 MNHEY and CDR2 SVGAGI.

The V and J genes are TRBV24-1 and TRBJ1-5; 10 bases align to TRBD1. The junction had 9 bases not matched to a gene; V was cut back by 12 bases and J by 2 bases. The CDR3 runs 15 residues. The germline V gene encodes CDR1 KGHDR and CDR2 SFDVKD. CDR3: CALKKDRGCNQPQHF. CDR3 nucleotide sequence: TGTGCCCTTAAGAAGGACAGGGGGTGCAATCAGCCCCAGCATTTT.

V gene TRBV19 combines with J gene TRBJ1-1, with 12 bases lining up with TRBD1. The germline V gene encodes CDR1 LNHDA and CDR2 SQIVND (reference sequence). The CDR3 has 18 residues. Trimming removed 5 bases from V and 0 bases from J; junction bases left unmatched: 10. As DNA, the CDR3 is TGTGCCAGTAGTCATGGGACAGGGGGCCATAGGGTGAACACTGAAGCTTTCTTT. Protein product: CASSHGTGGHRVNTEAFF.

V and J are TRBV6-5 and TRBJ2-7; TRBD1 is a possible D gene (5 bases). Germline V gives CDR1 MNHEY, CDR2 SVGAGI. V dropped 2 bases and J dropped 2 bases, with 10 bases sitting between them. The CDR3 has 14 residues. DNA of the CDR3: TGTGCCAGCAGTTACGGGGCAGGCGCCTACGAGCAGTACTTC. Translation gives CASSYGAGAYEQYF.

The genes are TRBV5-1 and TRBJ2-1; 8 nucleotides agree with TRBD2. The J segment lost 3 bases and the V segment lost 5 bases, leaving 22 bases of the junction unmatched. Germline CDR1 and CDR2: SGHRS and YFSETQ. This CDR3 spans 20 amino acids. CDR3 nucleotide sequence: TGCGCCAGCAGTTCCCCTCAGGGGAGATTGGGGCGGGAGGACTACAATGAGCAGTTCTTC. Translated, it gives CASSSPQGRLGREDYNEQFF.

V gene TRBV9 combines with J gene TRBJ1-4, with D perhaps matching TRBD1 (6 bases). The CDR3 covers 14 residues. V was shortened by 4 bases and J by 3 bases, with 10 bases between the two germline ends. Germline values: CDR1 SGDLS, CDR2 YYNGEE. CDR3 amino acids: CASSRGGANEKLFF. In nucleotides, the CDR3 is TGTGCCAGCAGCCGGGGGGGCGCTAATGAAAAACTGTTTTTT.

The rearrangement links TRBV2 to TRBJ2-1; 7 nucleotides match TRBD2. Unmatched junction bases numbered 6, after V lost 3 bases and J lost 7 bases. Germline V lookup: CDR1 SNHLY, CDR2 FYNNEI. The CDR3 totals 14 residues. CDR3: CASSEPGTINEQFF. In DNA form, the CDR3 reads TGTGCCAGCAGTGAGCCCGGGACTATTAATGAGCAGTTCTTC.

J is TRBJ2-3 and V is TRBV28; D possibly corresponds to TRBD2 (5 bases). Germline values: CDR1 MDHEN, CDR2 SYDVKM. Trimming cost V 7 bases and J 6 bases, with 11 bases left between them. The CDR3 length is 12 residues. The CDR3 loop reads CASTRGQDTQYF. CDR3 in DNA: TGTGCCAGCACACGGGGTCAGGATACGCAGTATTTT.

The chain links TRBV13 to TRBJ2-3, with 7 bases lining up with TRBD1. Unmatched junction bases numbered 5, after V lost 5 bases and J lost 0 bases. The CDR3 covers 15 residues. Germline CDR1 PRHDT, CDR2 FYEKMQ (reference sequence). The CDR3 DNA reads as TGTGCCAGCAGCACCCGGGACAGTAGCACAGATACGCAGTATTTT. This translates into CASSTRDSSTDTQYF.

The V gene is TRBV7-9, the J gene TRBJ1-5; D is possibly TRBD1 (6 bases). V lost 4 bases, J lost 7 bases, and 14 bases lay in between. Germline V gene data show CDR1 as SEHNR and CDR2 as FQNEAQ (reference sequence). The CDR3 has 14 residues. The CDR3 protein is CASSSWGQGQPQHF. CDR3 nucleotides: TGTGCCAGCAGCTCCTGGGGGCAGGGCCAGCCCCAGCATTTT.

V and J are TRBV2 and TRBJ2-1, with a tentative D call TRBD2 (5 bases). The CDR3 has 16 residues. V dropped 6 bases and J dropped 5 bases, with 20 bases sitting between them. Germline-derived CDR1 and CDR2 are SNHLY and FYNNEI. Written as DNA, the CDR3 is TGTGCCAGCAGAGGAGAAAGGAGGTTTACACACAATGAGCAGTTCTTC. This sequence encodes CASRGERRFTHNEQFF.

J is TRBJ2-3 and V is TRBV7-9; TRBD2 matches 11 bases. The CDR3 runs to 16 residues. J lost 3 bases, V lost 1 base, and 3 bases had no gene match. The V gene's germline CDR1 is SEHNR and CDR2 FQNEAQ (reference sequence). CDR3 nucleotide sequence: TGTGCCAGCAGCTTAGGACTAGCGGGGATTACAGATACGCAGTATTTT. Encoded protein: CASSLGLAGITDTQYF.

The rearrangement joins TRBV19 to TRBJ1-5; 8 bases agree with TRBD1. Trimming took 9 bases from V and 1 from J; bases not matched to a gene: 5. The CDR3 is made up of 14 amino acids. Germline lookup yields CDR1 LNHDA and CDR2 SQIVND (reference sequence). CDR3 sequence: CASRDRWSNQPQHF. DNA for the CDR3: TGTGCCAGCCGGGACAGGTGGAGCAATCAGCCCCAGCATTTT.

V and J are TRBV28 and TRBJ1-1; D is uncertain. This CDR3 region has 12 residues. The germline V and J ends were trimmed by 2 bases and 5 bases, with 6 bases remaining between them. Germline V lookup: CDR1 MDHEN, CDR2 SYDVKM. The CDR3 loop is CASSLIRTEAFF. The CDR3 DNA is TGTGCCAGCAGTTTAATCAGGACTGAAGCTTTCTTT.

This chain links TRBV20-1 with TRBJ2-7; D possibly corresponds to TRBD2 (6 bases). CDR3 length equals 16 residues. The germline V gene encodes CDR1 DFQATT and CDR2 SNEGSKA (reference sequence). V dropped 3 bases and J dropped 5 bases, with 23 bases sitting between them. The CDR3: CSASIIRTRGGNEQYF. CDR3 in DNA: TGCAGTGCTAGTATAATTAGGACGAGGGGAGGTAACGAGCAGTACTTC.

V usage is TRBV5-6 and J usage is TRBJ2-7, with D unclear. With 0 bases removed from V and 0 bases from J, the gap between germline ends came to 7 bases. The CDR3 is 14 residues long. The germline V gene encodes CDR1 SGHDT and CDR2 YYEEEE. CDR3 DNA sequence: TGTGCCAGCAGCTTGGGCGGAAACTCCTACGAGCAGTACTTC. Its protein product is CASSLGGNSYEQYF.

The chain joins TRBV9 to TRBJ2-1, with a possible D match to TRBD1 (5 bases). Trimming removed 3 bases from V and 9 bases from J, with 10 bases in between. This CDR3 is 12 amino acids long. In germline, CDR1 is SGDLS, CDR2 YYNGEE. CDR3 nucleotide sequence: TGTGCCAGCAGCGGAGGAAGGGGTGAGCAGTTCTTC. As protein: CASSGGRGEQFF.

This chain uses TRBV19 with TRBJ2-1; 10 nucleotides match TRBD2. Germline loops: CDR1 LNHDA, CDR2 SQIVND (reference sequence). The J segment lost 3 bases and the V segment lost 4 bases, leaving 6 bases of the junction unmatched. The CDR3 totals 16 residues. CDR3 residues: CASSKGSGRGYNEQFF. The CDR3 DNA reads TGTGCCAGTAGTAAGGGCAGCGGGAGGGGCTACAATGAGCAGTTCTTC.

CDR3 sequence: CASSLSSGGANEQYF. The CDR3 DNA follows: TGTGCCAGCAGCCTATCTAGCGGGGGGGCCAACGAGCAGTACTTC. The chain is built from TRBV7-2 and TRBJ2-7, with 12 bases fitting TRBD2. V shed 5 bases and J 5 bases; nucleotides not matched to a gene: 7. This CDR3 has 15 residues. Germline CDR1 reads SGHTA; CDR2 reads FQGNSA.

V gene TRBV12-5 combines with J gene TRBJ1-1; 7 bases line up with TRBD1. Germline loops: CDR1 LGHNT, CDR2 FRNRAP. Trimming cost V 0 bases and J 5 bases; bases outside gene matches: 6. The CDR3 spans 15 residues. This chain's CDR3 is CASGLVRDRVTEAFF. In DNA form, the CDR3 reads TGTGCTAGTGGTTTGGTACGAGACAGGGTGACTGAAGCTTTCTTT.

V and J are TRBV27 and TRBJ2-5; the match to TRBD2 covers 15 bases. The CDR3 covers 15 residues. Trimming at V came to 6 bases and at J to 6 bases, leaving 5 bases not matched to a gene. CDR1 MNHEY and CDR2 SMNVEV come from the germline V gene (reference sequence). The CDR3 protein is CASSEGTSGRKTQYF. The CDR3 DNA reads as TGTGCCAGCAGCGAGGGGACTAGCGGGAGGAAGACCCAGTACTTC.